Following are 24 T cell receptor beta chains from one sample sequenced in a study of blood T cell repertoires in COVID-19. Generated by immunoSEQ multiplex PCR, the TCRdb table keeps only in-frame clones and is missing some. The sample records about 83,000 clones, 86% being singletons. Sequencing used peripheral blood. All receptors derive from an elderly woman in a cohort sampled during active or convalescent COVID-19.

The sample holds a few counts of this clone. V gene TRBV7-9 combines with J gene TRBJ2-1; 9 bases agree with TRBD2. With 4 bases clipped from V and 7 bases from J, the junction kept 11 bases outside the gene matches. Germline CDR1 SEHNR, CDR2 FQNEAQ (reference sequence). There are 16 residues in the CDR3. CDR3 nucleotide sequence: TGTGCCAGCAGCTCTACTAGCGGGCCCCGGTGGAATGAGCAGTTCTTC. It encodes CASSSTSGPRWNEQFF. Full variable domain (remainder filled in from reference TRBV7-9 and TRBJ2-1): DTGVSQNPRHKITKRGQNVTFRCDPISEHNRLYWYRQTLGQGPEFLTYFQNEAQLEKSRLLSDRFSAERPKGSFSTLEIQRTEQGDSAMYLCASSSTSGPRWNEQFFGPGTRLTVL.

The V gene is TRBV5-1, the J gene TRBJ2-2, with D maybe TRBD2 (6 bases). The CDR3 sequence is 15 residues long. CDR1 SGHRS and CDR2 YFSETQ come from the germline V gene. The V and J ends lost 4 bases and 0 bases respectively, with 10 bases between them. The CDR3 DNA follows: TGCGCCAGCAGCCCGAGCGGGTCGAACACCGGGGAGCTGTTTTTT. This gives the protein CASSPSGSNTGELFF.

This clone showed up just a few times. The J gene is TRBJ2-2, the V gene TRBV7-9; 8 bases are shared with TRBD2. There are 15 residues in the CDR3. Germline values: CDR1 SEHNR, CDR2 FQNEAQ (reference sequence). V gave up 2 bases and J gave up 3 bases; unmatched junction bases: 2. This CDR3 reads CASSLLRGDTGELFF. The CDR3 coding sequence is TGTGCCAGCAGCTTACTGCGGGGGGACACCGGGGAGCTGTTTTTT.

J is TRBJ2-7 and V is TRBV5-1, with 7 bases aligning to TRBD2. The ends lost 3 bases at V and 7 bases at J; junction bases unmatched: 13. Germline V gene data show CDR1 as SGHRS and CDR2 as YFSETQ. The CDR3 has 15 residues. The CDR3: CASSSSGIGALEQYF. As DNA, the CDR3 is TGCGCCAGCAGCTCAAGCGGGATAGGGGCGTTAGAGCAGTACTTC.

The V and J genes are TRBV19 and TRBJ1-3, with D tentatively TRBD1 (5 bases). The V gene's germline CDR1 is LNHDA and CDR2 SQIVND (reference sequence). This CDR3 comprises 15 residues. Trimming stripped 3 bases from V and 4 bases from J, with 13 bases between. The CDR3 DNA reads as TGTGCCAGTAGTATGCAGGGCTTGATGGGAAACACCATATATTTT. Translated: CASSMQGLMGNTIYF.

This chain uses TRBV18 with TRBJ1-5; 9 positions match TRBD1. This CDR3 comprises 15 residues. Germline loops: CDR1 KGHSH, CDR2 LQKENI. The junction had 9 bases not matched to a gene; V was cut back by 3 bases and J by 9 bases. This CDR3 reads CASSPLGTGNLPQHF. In nucleotides, the CDR3 is TGTGCCAGCTCACCCCTAGGGACAGGGAATTTGCCCCAGCATTTT. Full variable domain (missing parts from reference TRBV18 and TRBJ1-5): NAGVMQNPRHLVRRRGQEARLRCSPMKGHSHVYWYRQLPEEGLKFMVYLQKENIIDESGMPKERFSAEFPKEGPSILRIQQVVRGDSAAYFCASSPLGTGNLPQHFGDGTRLSIL.

This chain connects TRBV11-3 to TRBJ2-5; 8 bases are shared with TRBD1. This CDR3 comprises 13 residues. Germline CDR1 and CDR2: SGHNT and YENEEA. With 5 bases clipped from V and 5 bases from J, the junction kept 4 bases outside the gene matches. The CDR3 region has the DNA TGTGCCAGCAGCCAGGGGGCAGGGGAGACCCAGTACTTC. Amino acid sequence: CASSQGAGETQYF. Supplemented by reference TRBV11-3 and TRBJ2-5, the full variable domain reads EAGVVQSPRYKIIEKKQPVAFWCNPISGHNTLYWYLQNLGQGPELLIRYENEEAVDDSQLPKDRFSAERLKGVDSTLKIQPAELGDSAVYLCASSQGAGETQYFGPGTRLLVL.

CDR3: CASSAWTGSNYGYTF. In nucleotides, the CDR3 is TGTGCCAGCAGCGCCTGGACAGGAAGTAACTATGGCTACACCTTC. The chain has TRBV9 and TRBJ1-2, with 7 bases identical to TRBD1. This CDR3 has 15 residues. The trim removed 3 bases at V and 1 base at J, leaving 6 bases unmatched. Germline values: CDR1 SGDLS, CDR2 YYNGEE.

The rearrangement joins TRBV30 to TRBJ2-7, with 8 bases aligning to TRBD2. Trimming at V came to 3 bases and at J to 3 bases, leaving 4 bases not matched to a gene. From germline, CDR1 is GTSNPN and CDR2 SVGIG (reference sequence). This CDR3 is built from 13 residues. The CDR3, as DNA: TGTGCCTGGAGGCACCTAGCGGGCTACGAGCAGTACTTC. It is translated as CAWRHLAGYEQYF.

The rearrangement links TRBV7-9 to TRBJ2-7; D unclear. Trimming stripped 1 base from V and 2 bases from J, with 6 bases between. This CDR3 comprises 13 residues. Germline-derived CDR1 and CDR2 are SEHNR and FQNEAQ (reference sequence). CDR3 DNA: TGTGCCAGCAGCTTAGATGCTACCTACGAGCAGTACTTC. It codes for CASSLDATYEQYF.

The chain combines TRBV25-1 with TRBJ1-1; D ambiguous. The CDR3 spans 15 residues. Germline V lookup: CDR1 MGHDK, CDR2 SYGVNS. The V gene lost 7 bases and the J gene lost 0 bases, with 15 bases spanning the gap. The chain's CDR3 is CASIPTSVMNTEAFF. In nucleotides, the CDR3 is TGTGCCAGCATTCCGACTAGCGTAATGAACACTGAAGCTTTCTTT.

Worth noting for this clone: Within the sample, other DNA sequences also encode this same CDR3. The chain is built from TRBV3-1 (or the pseudogene TRBV3-2) and TRBJ2-7, with 9 bases lining up with TRBD2. With 1 base clipped from V and 4 bases from J, the junction kept 5 bases outside the gene matches. Looked up from germline, CDR1 is LGHDT and CDR2 is YNNKEL (reference sequence). CDR3 size: 15 residues. The CDR3: CASSQGLAGAYEQYF. The CDR3, as DNA: TGTGCCAGCAGCCAAGGATTAGCGGGAGCTTACGAGCAGTACTTC.

The J gene is TRBJ1-1, the V gene TRBV11-3; no clear D gene. V was pared by 3 bases and J by 0 bases, with 11 bases between. Germline CDR1 and CDR2: SGHNT and YENEEA. The CDR3 totals 15 residues. The chain's CDR3 is CASSFNGLMNTEAFF. CDR3 sequence (DNA): TGTGCCAGCAGCTTTAACGGTCTGATGAACACTGAAGCTTTCTTT. Full variable domain (remainder filled in from reference TRBV11-3 and TRBJ1-1): EAGVVQSPRYKIIEKKQPVAFWCNPISGHNTLYWYLQNLGQGPELLIRYENEEAVDDSQLPKDRFSAERLKGVDSTLKIQPAELGDSAVYLCASSFNGLMNTEAFFGQGTRLTVV.

CDR3 nucleotides: TGTGCCACCAGTGATCTGACTAGCGGGAGGGGGGGAGAGACCCAGTACTTC. It is translated as CATSDLTSGRGGETQYF. This chain connects TRBV24-1 to TRBJ2-5; 14 nucleotides agree with TRBD2. There are 17 residues in the CDR3. Germline CDR1 and CDR2: KGHDR and SFDVKD. V dropped 3 bases and J dropped 4; count of bases not matched to a gene: 6.

J is TRBJ1-2 and V is TRBV12-5, with D unresolved. Germline CDR1 reads LGHNT; CDR2 reads FRNRAP. The CDR3 runs to 14 residues. V dropped 1 base and J dropped 4 bases, with 10 bases sitting between them. CDR3 protein: CASGLGQPGYGYTF. The CDR3 DNA reads TGTGCTAGTGGTTTGGGTCAGCCGGGCTATGGCTACACCTTC.

The rearrangement uses TRBV27 and TRBJ1-6; TRBD1 aligns across 9 bases. The V gene end was trimmed by 6 bases and the J gene end by 10 bases; junction bases not matched to a gene: 1. Germline-derived CDR1 and CDR2 are MNHEY and SMNVEV (reference sequence). The CDR3 is 12 residues long. The CDR3 sequence: CASRTGGSPLHF. In DNA, the CDR3 is TGTGCCAGCAGGACAGGGGGATCACCCCTCCACTTT.

This chain links TRBV7-8 with TRBJ2-2, with D possibly matching TRBD1 (6 bases). Germline V gives CDR1 SGHVS, CDR2 FQNEAQ. The CDR3 contains 14 residues. Trimming removed 5 bases at V and 5 bases at J, with 12 bases between. CDR3 amino acids: CASSPRTVTGELFF. In DNA form, the CDR3 reads TGTGCCAGCAGCCCCCGGACAGTAACCGGGGAGCTGTTTTTT.

The chain joins TRBV9 to TRBJ1-1; tentatively, D is TRBD1 (5 bases). The CDR3 has 14 residues. The V end was cut by 0 bases, the J end by 1 base, with 7 bases between. Germline CDR1 SGDLS, CDR2 YYNGEE. CDR3 loop: CASSVDGGNTEAFF. The CDR3 DNA reads as TGTGCCAGCAGCGTAGACGGGGGGAACACTGAAGCTTTCTTT.

The chain's CDR3 is CASSVDGGLAGGRFF. The CDR3 DNA reads TGTGCCAGCAGCGTAGATGGCGGTCTGGCGGGAGGGCGGTTCTTC. V and J are TRBV9 and TRBJ2-1; 9 positions agree with TRBD2. V was clipped by 0 bases and J by 15 bases; unmatched bases: 13. This CDR3 contains 15 residues. Germline V gives CDR1 SGDLS, CDR2 YYNGEE.

The rearrangement uses TRBV29-1 and TRBJ1-1, with 7 bases lining up with TRBD1. There are 12 residues in the CDR3. V dropped 3 bases and J dropped 10; count of bases not matched to a gene: 8. In germline, CDR1 is SQVTM, CDR2 ANQGSEA. The CDR3 sequence: CSVEGQGERAFF. For the CDR3, the DNA is TGCAGCGTTGAGGGGCAGGGGGAGAGAGCTTTCTTT.

The chain uses TRBV2 and TRBJ1-6; 8 bases map to TRBD1. The germline V gene has CDR1 SNHLY and CDR2 FYNNEI. The V and J ends lost 3 bases and 0 bases, in that order; junction bases with no gene match: 4. CDR3 length equals 17 residues. CDR3 sequence reads: CASSDGTGGSYNSPLHF. The DNA of the CDR3 is TGTGCCAGCAGTGACGGGACAGGTGGCTCCTATAATTCACCCCTCCACTTT.

The V gene is TRBV5-6, the J gene TRBJ1-2, with 8 bases lining up with TRBD1. V shed 7 bases, J shed 6 bases, and the junction held 11 bases outside the gene matches. The CDR3 covers 14 residues. Germline CDR1 is SGHDT and CDR2 is YYEEEE. The DNA of the CDR3 is TGTGCCAGCTTGCCCCAGCAGGGGGCCAATGGCTACACCTTC. It specifies CASLPQQGANGYTF.

The chain joins TRBV5-8 to TRBJ1-2, with TRBD1 matching 9 bases. Germline lookup yields CDR1 SGHTS and CDR2 YDEGEE. The length of the CDR3 is 17 residues. The V and J ends lost 4 bases and 4 bases, in that order; junction bases with no gene match: 14. The CDR3 loop is CASSQTLGTGRTYGYTF. The CDR3 nucleotides are TGTGCCAGCAGCCAAACCCTCGGGACAGGGAGAACCTATGGCTACACCTTC.

The chain has TRBV21-1 and TRBJ1-6; the table's D call, TRBD1, was not checked against the DNA. TRBV21-1 is labeled a pseudogene. The CDR3 has 17 amino acids. The CDR3 loop reads CASSKSTGTSYNSPLHF. CDR3 DNA sequence: TGTGCCAGCAGCAAGTCGACAGGAACGTCCTATAATTCACCCCTCCACTTT.